This passage covers 5 T cell receptor beta chains from one sample sequenced in a study of blood T cell repertoires in COVID-19. The data were produced by immunoSEQ multiplex PCR, yet TCRdb's version contains in-frame clones alone and is incomplete. The profile shows some 200,000 clones, about 86% of them singletons. Sequenced: peripheral blood. The receptors here all came from a man aged 30 to 39 with active or convalescent COVID-19.

The chain recombines TRBV7-2 with TRBJ2-2; 8 bases fit TRBD2. V lost 5 bases and J lost 7; bases outside the gene matches: 9. Looked up from germline, CDR1 is SGHTA and CDR2 is FQGNSA. This CDR3 region has 15 residues. CDR3 residues: CASSPGTRGIGELFF. In nucleotides, the CDR3 is TGTGCCAGCAGCCCCGGGACTAGGGGGATCGGGGAGCTGTTTTTT.

V usage is TRBV6-5 and J usage is TRBJ2-7, with a tentative D call TRBD2 (5 bases). Germline V gene sequence: CDR1 MNHEY, CDR2 SVGAGI. Trimming left V 7 bases short and J 5 bases short, with 21 bases between. The CDR3 is 15 residues long. The CDR3 spells CASISPHEGCHEQYV. The CDR3 nucleotides are TGTGCCAGCATATCTCCCCATGAGGGATGCCACGAGCAGTACGTC.

The chain couples TRBV2 to TRBJ2-3, with TRBD2 as a possible D gene (5 bases). This CDR3 is built from 15 residues. CDR1 is SNHLY and CDR2 is FYNNEI in the germline V gene. V was clipped by 2 bases and J by 4 bases, with 13 bases between them. The CDR3 region is CASSETGTRADTQYF. DNA of the CDR3: TGTGCCAGCAGTGAAACCGGCACGAGGGCAGATACGCAGTATTTT.

V usage is TRBV23-1 and J usage is TRBJ1-2; 7 bases align to TRBD1. TRBV23-1 falls under the ORF class, with uncertain function. The CDR3 has 14 residues. V lost 7 bases to trimming and J lost 0 bases; unmatched junction nucleotides: 5. The CDR3 bases are TGCGCCAGCATAACAGGGGAAACTAACTATGGCTACACCTTC. Its translation is CASITGETNYGYTF.

This chain connects TRBV5-5 to TRBJ2-5; weak D call: TRBD1 (5 bases). CDR1 and CDR2 from the germline V gene are SGHKS and YYEKEE (reference sequence). This CDR3 region has 18 residues. With 0 bases removed from V and 2 bases from J, the gap between germline ends came to 20 bases. The CDR3 DNA follows: TGTGCCAGCAGCTTGGCAAACTTGCCAGGGCGACAACAAGAGACCCAGTACTTC. Translation gives CASSLANLPGRQQETQYF.